The present T cell receptor beta chain was sequenced within a study of blood T cell repertoires in COVID-19. At the level of the study: Specimens from acute and convalescent COVID-19 originated in the United States, Italy and Spain. In each case, the material was cDNA or gDNA derived from T cells, B-cell-depleted T cells, or PBMCs.

The CDR3 has 13 amino acids. Germline V gives CDR1 SGHAT, CDR2 FQNNGV. J was trimmed by 8 bases and V by 5 bases; bases with no gene match: 8. Methods used by the authors: Using reference gene primer amplification, nucleated cell counts were estimated. Measured with immunoSEQ multiplex PCR; TCRdb has only the in-frame clones, and not every one. The V and J calls and clone size were taken over from that table, and D and trimming were inferred from the DNA. The sample includes about 69,000 clones, about nine tenths of them seen just once. The TCR was taken from a man aged 30-40 years with acute or convalescent COVID-19. The V and J genes are TRBV11-2 and TRBJ1-1; 7 bases map to TRBD1. The sample comprised peripheral blood. CDR3 in DNA: TGTGCCAGCAGCGCAGACAGGGTTTCCGAAGCTTTCTTT. Translation gives CASSADRVSEAFF.